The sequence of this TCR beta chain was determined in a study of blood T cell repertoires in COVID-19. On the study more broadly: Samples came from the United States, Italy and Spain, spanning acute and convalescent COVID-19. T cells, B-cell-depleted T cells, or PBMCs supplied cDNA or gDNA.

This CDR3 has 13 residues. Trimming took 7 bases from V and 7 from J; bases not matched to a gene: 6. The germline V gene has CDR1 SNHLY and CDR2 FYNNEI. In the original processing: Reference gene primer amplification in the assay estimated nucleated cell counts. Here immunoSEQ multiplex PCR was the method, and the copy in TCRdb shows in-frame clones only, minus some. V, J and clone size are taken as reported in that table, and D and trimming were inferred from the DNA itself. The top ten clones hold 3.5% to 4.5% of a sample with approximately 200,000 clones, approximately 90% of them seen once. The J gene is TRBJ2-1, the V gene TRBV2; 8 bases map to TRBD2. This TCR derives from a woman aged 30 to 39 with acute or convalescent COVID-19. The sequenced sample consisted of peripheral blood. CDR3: CASTTSGLNEQFF. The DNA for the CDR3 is TGTGCCAGCACTACTAGCGGATTAAATGAGCAGTTCTTC.